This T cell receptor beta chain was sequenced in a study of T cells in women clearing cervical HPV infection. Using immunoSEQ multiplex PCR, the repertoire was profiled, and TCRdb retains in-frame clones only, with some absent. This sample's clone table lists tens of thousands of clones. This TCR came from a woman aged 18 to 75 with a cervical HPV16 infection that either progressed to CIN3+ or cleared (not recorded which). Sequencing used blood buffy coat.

The sequenced part of the CDR3 DNA is TGTGCCAGCAGTGCAAGCGGGGGGTACGAG. Its protein is CASSASGGYE. From start to end, the CDR3 is CASSASGGYEQYF. This chain joins TRBV2 and TRBJ2-7; 9 bases align to TRBD2. With the read ending 3 residues before the CDR3 end, the germline J gene is used to fill in that end. From germline, CDR1 is SNHLY and CDR2 FYNNEI. The CDR3 contains 13 residues. V shed 4 bases, J shed 4 bases, and the junction held 2 bases outside the gene matches.